This T cell receptor (beta chain) was obtained from a study of T cells in Graves' hyperthyroidism and ophthalmopathy. This clonotype was recorded at least ten times. The CDR3 is 15 residues long. Per the germline V gene, CDR1 is SGHAT and CDR2 is FQDESV (reference sequence). The V and J ends lost 3 bases and 8 bases respectively, with 17 bases between them. The TCR beta CDR3 regions underwent amplification using RNA transcripts as the source. Carried out on the TCR CDR3, a first-round RT-PCR used the HTBI primer set. TCRdb used MiXCR to reprocess the multiplex PCR reads, holding one entry per CDR3 protein. This table holds approximately 630,000 distinct CDR3 sequences, 16% found once. Exclusions: uncontrolled infection, other autoimmune disease, pregnancy, lactation.

The receptor was isolated from a woman in her 30s with Graves' hyperthyroidism. The sample taken for sequencing was blood. The chain recombines TRBV11-1 with TRBJ2-1; D possibly matches TRBD1 or TRBD2 (6 bases each). The CDR3 bases are TGTGCCAGCAGCTTGATCAACACAAGGGGGGATGAGCAGTTCTTC. Translated: CASSLINTRGDEQFF.